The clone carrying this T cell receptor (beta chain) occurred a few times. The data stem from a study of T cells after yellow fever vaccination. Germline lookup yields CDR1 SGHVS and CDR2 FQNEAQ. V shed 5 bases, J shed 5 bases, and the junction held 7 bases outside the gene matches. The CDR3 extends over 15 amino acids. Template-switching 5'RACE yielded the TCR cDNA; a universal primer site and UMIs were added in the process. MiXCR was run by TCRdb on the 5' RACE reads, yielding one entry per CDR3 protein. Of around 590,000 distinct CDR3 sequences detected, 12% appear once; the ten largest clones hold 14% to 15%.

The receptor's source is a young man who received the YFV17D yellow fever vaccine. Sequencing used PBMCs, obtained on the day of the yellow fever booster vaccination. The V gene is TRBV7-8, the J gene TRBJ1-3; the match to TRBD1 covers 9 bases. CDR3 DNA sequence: TGTGCCAGCAGCCCGGACAGGGGAGTAAGAAACACCATATATTTT. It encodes CASSPDRGVRNTIYF.